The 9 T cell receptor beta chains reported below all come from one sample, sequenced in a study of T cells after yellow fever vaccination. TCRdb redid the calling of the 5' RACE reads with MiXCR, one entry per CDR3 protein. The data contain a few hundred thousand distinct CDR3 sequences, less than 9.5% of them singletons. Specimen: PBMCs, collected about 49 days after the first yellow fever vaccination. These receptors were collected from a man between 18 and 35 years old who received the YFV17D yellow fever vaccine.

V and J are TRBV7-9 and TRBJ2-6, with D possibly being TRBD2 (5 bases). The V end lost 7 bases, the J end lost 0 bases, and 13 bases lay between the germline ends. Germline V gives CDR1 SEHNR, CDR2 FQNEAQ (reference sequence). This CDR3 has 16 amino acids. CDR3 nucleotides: TGTGCCAGCAACCACGGACTTACCTCTGGGGCCAACGTCCTGACTTTC. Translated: CASNHGLTSGANVLTF.

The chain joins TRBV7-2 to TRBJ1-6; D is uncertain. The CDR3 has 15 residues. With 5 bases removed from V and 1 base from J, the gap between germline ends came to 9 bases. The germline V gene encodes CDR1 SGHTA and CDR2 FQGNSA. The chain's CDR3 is CASSPVLSYNSPLHF. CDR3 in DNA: TGTGCCAGCAGCCCAGTGTTGTCCTATAATTCACCCCTCCACTTT.

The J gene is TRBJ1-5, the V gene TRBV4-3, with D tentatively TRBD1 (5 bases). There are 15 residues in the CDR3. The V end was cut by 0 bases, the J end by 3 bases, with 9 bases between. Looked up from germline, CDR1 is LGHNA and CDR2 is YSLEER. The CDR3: CASSQDTGDNQPQHF. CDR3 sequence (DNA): TGCGCCAGCAGCCAAGATACGGGGGACAATCAGCCCCAGCATTTT.

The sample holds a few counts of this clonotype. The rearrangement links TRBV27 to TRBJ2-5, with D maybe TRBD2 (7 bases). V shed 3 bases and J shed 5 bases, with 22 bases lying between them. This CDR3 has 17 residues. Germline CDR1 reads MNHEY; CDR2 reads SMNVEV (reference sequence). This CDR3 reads CASSLSGRGPGLETQYF. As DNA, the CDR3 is TGTGCCAGCAGTTTGTCAGGGCGGGGGCCTGGGCTTGAGACCCAGTACTTC.

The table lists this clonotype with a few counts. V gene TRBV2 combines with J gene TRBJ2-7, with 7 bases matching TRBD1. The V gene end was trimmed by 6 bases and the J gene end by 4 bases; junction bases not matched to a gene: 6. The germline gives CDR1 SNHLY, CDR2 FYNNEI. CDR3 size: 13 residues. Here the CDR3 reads CASREDRRYEQYV. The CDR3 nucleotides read TGTGCCAGCAGGGAGGACAGGAGATACGAGCAGTACGTC.

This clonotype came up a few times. The chain's CDR3 is CASSFDITTDTQYF. CDR3 nucleotides: TGTGCCAGCAGTTTTGACATTACCACAGATACGCAGTATTTT. V and J are TRBV6-2 or TRBV6-3 and TRBJ2-3; unclear D gene. The CDR3 sequence is 14 residues long. V lost 4 bases, J lost 2 bases, and 10 bases lay in between. Germline V lookup: CDR1 MNHEY, CDR2 SVGEGT.

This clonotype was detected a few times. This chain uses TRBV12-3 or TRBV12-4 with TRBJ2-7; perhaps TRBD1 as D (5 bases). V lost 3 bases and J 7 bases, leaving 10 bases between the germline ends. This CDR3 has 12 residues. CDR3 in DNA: TGTGCCAGCAGTTTCGGTAACAGGGAGCAGTACGTC. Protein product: CASSFGNREQYV.

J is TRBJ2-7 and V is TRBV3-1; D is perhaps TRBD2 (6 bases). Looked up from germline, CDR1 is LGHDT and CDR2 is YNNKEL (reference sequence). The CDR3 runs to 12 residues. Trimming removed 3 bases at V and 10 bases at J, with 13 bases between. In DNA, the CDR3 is TGTGCCAGCAGCCAGCGTGGGAGGAAACAGTACGTC. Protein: CASSQRGRKQYV.

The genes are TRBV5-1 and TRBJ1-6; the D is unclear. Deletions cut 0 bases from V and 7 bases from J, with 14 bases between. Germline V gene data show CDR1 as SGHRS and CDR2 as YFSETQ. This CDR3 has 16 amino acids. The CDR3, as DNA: TGCGCCAGCAGCTTGGCCGGAAGAGTCGGGAATTCACCCCTCCACTTT. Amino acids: CASSLAGRVGNSPLHF.